This TCR beta chain was documented in a study of T cell repertoires in cytomegalovirus infection (dated by TCRdb to between 2017 and 2020). Study-wide context: Donor HLA type was relevant to the analysis, as public TCR beta signatures indicated carriage of CMV infection together with the matching HLA type.

This clonotype showed up just once. The clone's antigen remains unknown. The sample holds no much larger clone one base away, and base qualities are not on file. Evidence from one read is weak. After removal of 5 bases from V and 6 bases from J, the junction retains 10 bases not matched to a gene. The CDR3, cysteine through phenylalanine, is 15 amino acids long. The entry retains the CDR3 DNA only, 45 bases that are in frame from base 1. The germline V gene supplies CDR1 LGHNT and CDR2 FRNRAP. Data came from an Illumina HiSeq 1500. TCRdb trimmed public reads at Q25 via fastp, called clones via MiXCR and kept in-frame beta chains. A single entry per CDR3 protein holds the most common genes and DNA from its merged rows. This sample gives hundreds of thousands of distinct CDR3 sequences in total; about a sixth of them show up just once. The top ten constitute approximately 8% of the sample. Results and caveats for the whole study, not just this receptor: Cumulative frequency of public TCR beta family members discriminated carriers of CMV infection plus the relevant HLA type in this cohort and an independent approximately 350-donor cohort. The ex vivo response was dominated by HLA-C-restricted CMV-specific TCR beta clonotypes, which also provided the single most frequent clonotype in two of eight donors.

The chain joins TRBV12-5 to TRBJ2-3; TRBD2 matches 8 bases in the middle. The source material was PBMCs. The clonotype originates from a human donor in good health (CMV status not recorded). Some clones in this sample may be carry-over from other donors' samples. The CDR3 amino acid sequence is: CASGGAAGVSDTQYF. The nucleotide sequence is TGTGCTAGTGGTGGGGCAGCGGGGGTGTCGGATACGCAGTATTTT.